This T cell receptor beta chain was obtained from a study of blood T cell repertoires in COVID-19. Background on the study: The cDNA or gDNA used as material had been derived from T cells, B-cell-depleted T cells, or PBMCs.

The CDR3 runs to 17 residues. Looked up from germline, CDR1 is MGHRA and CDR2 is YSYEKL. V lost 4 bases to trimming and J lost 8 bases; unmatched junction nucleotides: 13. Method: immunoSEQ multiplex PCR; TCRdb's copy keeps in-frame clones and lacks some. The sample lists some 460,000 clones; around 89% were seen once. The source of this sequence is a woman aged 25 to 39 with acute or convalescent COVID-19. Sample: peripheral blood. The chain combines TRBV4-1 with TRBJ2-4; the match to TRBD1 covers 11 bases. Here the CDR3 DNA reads TGCGCCAGCAGCCCAACGGACAGGGGGCGTAAGGTGGACATTCAGTACTTC. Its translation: CASSPTDRGRKVDIQYF.